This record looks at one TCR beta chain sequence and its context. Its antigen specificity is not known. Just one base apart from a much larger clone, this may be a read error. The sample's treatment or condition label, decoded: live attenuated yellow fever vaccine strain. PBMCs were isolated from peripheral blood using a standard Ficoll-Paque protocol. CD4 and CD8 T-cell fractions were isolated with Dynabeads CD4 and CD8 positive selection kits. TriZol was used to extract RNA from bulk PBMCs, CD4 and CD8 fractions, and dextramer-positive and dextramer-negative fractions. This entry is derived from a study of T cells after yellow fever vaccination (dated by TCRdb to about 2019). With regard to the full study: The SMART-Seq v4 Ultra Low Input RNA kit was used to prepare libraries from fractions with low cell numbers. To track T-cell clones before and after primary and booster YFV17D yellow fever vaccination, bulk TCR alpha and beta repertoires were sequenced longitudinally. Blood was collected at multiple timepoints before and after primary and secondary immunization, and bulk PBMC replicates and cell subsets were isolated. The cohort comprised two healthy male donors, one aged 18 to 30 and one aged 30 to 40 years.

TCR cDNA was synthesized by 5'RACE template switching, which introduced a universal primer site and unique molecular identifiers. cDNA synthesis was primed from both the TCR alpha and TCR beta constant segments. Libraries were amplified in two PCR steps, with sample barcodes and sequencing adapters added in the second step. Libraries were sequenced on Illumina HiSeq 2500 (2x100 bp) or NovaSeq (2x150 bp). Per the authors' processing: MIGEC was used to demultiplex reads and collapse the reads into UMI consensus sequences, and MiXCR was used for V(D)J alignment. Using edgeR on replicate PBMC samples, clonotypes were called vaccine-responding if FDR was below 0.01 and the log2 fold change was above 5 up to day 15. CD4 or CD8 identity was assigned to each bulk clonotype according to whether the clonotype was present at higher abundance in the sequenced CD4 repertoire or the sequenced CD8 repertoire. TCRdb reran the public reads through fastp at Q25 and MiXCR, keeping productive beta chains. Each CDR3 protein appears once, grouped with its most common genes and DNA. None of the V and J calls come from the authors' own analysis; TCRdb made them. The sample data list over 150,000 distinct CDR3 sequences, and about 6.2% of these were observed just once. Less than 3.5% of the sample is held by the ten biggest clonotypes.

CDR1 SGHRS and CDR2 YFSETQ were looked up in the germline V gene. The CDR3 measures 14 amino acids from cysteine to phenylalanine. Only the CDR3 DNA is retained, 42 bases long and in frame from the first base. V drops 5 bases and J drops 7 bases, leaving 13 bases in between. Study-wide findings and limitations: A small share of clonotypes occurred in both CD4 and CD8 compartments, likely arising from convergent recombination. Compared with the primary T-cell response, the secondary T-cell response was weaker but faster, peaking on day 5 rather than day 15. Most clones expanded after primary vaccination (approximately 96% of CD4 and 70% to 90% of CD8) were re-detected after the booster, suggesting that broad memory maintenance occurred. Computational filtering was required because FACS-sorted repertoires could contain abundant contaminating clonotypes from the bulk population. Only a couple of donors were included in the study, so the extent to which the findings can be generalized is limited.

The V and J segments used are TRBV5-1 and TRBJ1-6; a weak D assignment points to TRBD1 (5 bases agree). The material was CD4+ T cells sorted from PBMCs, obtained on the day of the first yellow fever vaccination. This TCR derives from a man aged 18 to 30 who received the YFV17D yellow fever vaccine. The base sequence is TGCGCCAGCAGTGCCGGACATGGGAATTCACCCCTCCACTTT. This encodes CASSAGHGNSPLHF. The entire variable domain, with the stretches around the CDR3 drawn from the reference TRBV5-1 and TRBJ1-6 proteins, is KAGVTQTPRYLIKTRGQQVTLSCSPISGHRSVSWYQQTPGQGLQFLFEYFSETQRNKGNFPGRFSGRQFSNSRSEMNVSTLELGDSALYLCASSAGHGNSPLHFGNGTRLTVT.